These 12 T cell receptor beta chains were sequenced from one sample in a study of OX40 agonist ivuxolimab in advanced cancers. Produced via immunoSEQ multiplex PCR; TCRdb's table is partial and in-frame only. The data contain approximately 40,000 clones, 80% of them seen just once; the ten biggest clones take up about 4%. The source was CD4+ or CD8+ T cells sorted from blood, collected in a trial of the OX40 agonist ivuxolimab. These receptors came from an adult with an advanced solid tumor such as melanoma, head and neck, liver or kidney cancer.

This clone appeared a single time. This rearrangement joins TRBV9 to TRBJ1-1; 12 bases fit TRBD1. CDR1 and CDR2 from the germline V gene are SGDLS and YYNGEE. With V trimmed by 4 bases and J by 5 bases, 12 bases remained unmatched. This CDR3 has 17 residues. Here the CDR3 DNA reads TGTGCCAGCAGCCCTGGGTGGGGACAGGGGGCATCAACTGAAGCTTTCTTT. The encoded protein is CASSPGWGQGASTEAFF.

The chain is built from TRBV5-6 and TRBJ2-7, with D perhaps matching TRBD1 (5 bases). The CDR3 sequence is 13 residues long. CDR1 is SGHDT and CDR2 is YYEEEE in the germline V gene. Between the trimmed V and J ends, which lost 4 bases and 3 bases, there was a span of 11 bases. The CDR3 here is CASSQTRGYEQYF. The CDR3 nucleotides read TGTGCCAGCAGCCAAACAAGGGGCTACGAGCAGTACTTC.

The DNA for the CDR3 is TGTGCCAGCACCTTGCGGGATGAGCAGTTCTTC. Translation: CASTLRDEQFF. The chain uses TRBV7-8 and TRBJ2-1, with D maybe TRBD2 (5 bases). CDR1 and CDR2 from the germline V gene are SGHVS and FQNEAQ. V shed 7 bases and J shed 8 bases, with 9 bases lying between them. The CDR3 totals 11 residues.

This chain links TRBV27 with TRBJ2-1; TRBD2 agrees at 7 bases. The trim removed 5 bases at V and 1 base at J, leaving 5 bases unmatched. CDR1 is MNHEY and CDR2 is SMNVEV in the germline V gene (reference sequence). The CDR3 is 15 residues long. The CDR3 loop is CASSAGTNSYNEQFF. The CDR3 DNA reads as TGTGCCAGCAGTGCCGGGACTAATTCCTACAATGAGCAGTTCTTC.

The rearrangement links TRBV30 to TRBJ1-1, with no clear D. This CDR3 is built from 13 residues. Trimming left V 4 bases short and J 10 bases short, with 19 bases between. Looked up from germline, CDR1 is GTSNPN and CDR2 is SVGIG (reference sequence). The CDR3 spells CAWNVEAIQPAFF. Here the CDR3 DNA reads TGTGCCTGGAACGTTGAGGCAATTCAACCAGCTTTCTTT. The whole variable domain, filled in from reference TRBV30 and TRBJ1-1, reads SQTIHQWPATLVQPVGSPLSLECTVEGTSNPNLYWYRQAAGRGLQLLFYSVGIGQISSEVPQNLSASRPQDRQFILSSKKLLLSDSGFYLCAWNVEAIQPAFFGQGTRLTVV.

This clone has more than one count but fewer than ten. The chain has TRBV11-2 and TRBJ2-5; D unresolved. Deletions cut 3 bases from V and 5 bases from J, with 13 bases between. The CDR3 has 14 amino acids. Looked up from germline, CDR1 is SGHAT and CDR2 is FQNNGV. CDR3 region: CASSFSRVGETQYF. DNA of the CDR3: TGTGCCAGCAGCTTTTCCCGCGTCGGGGAGACCCAGTACTTC.

The rearrangement joins TRBV7-9 to TRBJ2-3; D is unclear. Trimming left V 5 bases short and J 5 bases short, with 5 bases between. The germline V gene has CDR1 SEHNR and CDR2 FQNEAQ (reference sequence). CDR3 length equals 11 residues. The chain's CDR3 is CASSRGDTQYF. In DNA form, the CDR3 reads TGTGCCAGCAGCCGCGGAGATACGCAGTATTTT. Drawing the rest from reference TRBV7-9 and TRBJ2-3, the complete variable domain is DTGVSQNPRHKITKRGQNVTFRCDPISEHNRLYWYRQTLGQGPEFLTYFQNEAQLEKSRLLSDRFSAERPKGSFSTLEIQRTEQGDSAMYLCASSRGDTQYFGPGTRLTVL.

The V and J genes are TRBV6-5 and TRBJ2-7; perhaps TRBD2 as D (6 bases). V dropped 6 bases and J dropped 5 bases, with 14 bases sitting between them. Germline lookup yields CDR1 MNHEY and CDR2 SVGAGI. The CDR3 runs to 13 residues. The CDR3 is CASSRGGSHEQYF. The CDR3 DNA reads as TGTGCCAGCAGCCGCGGAGGGTCCCACGAGCAGTACTTC.

This clone was seen a single time. The chain links TRBV7-2 to TRBJ2-1; D is unresolved. This CDR3 is 15 amino acids long. Per the germline V gene, CDR1 is SGHTA and CDR2 is FQGNSA. Trimming took off 3 bases at V and 4 bases at J, with 13 bases between the two ends. CDR3 region: CASSLDQTIYNEQFF. Written as DNA, the CDR3 is TGTGCCAGCAGCTTGGACCAAACCATATACAATGAGCAGTTCTTC. Based on the CDR3 plus reference TRBV7-2 and TRBJ2-1, the full variable domain is GAGVSQSPSNKVTEKGKDVELRCDPISGHTALYWYRQSLGQGLEFLIYFQGNSAPDKSGLPSDRFSAERTGGSVSTLTIQRTQQEDSAVYLCASSLDQTIYNEQFFGPGTRLTVL.

This rearrangement joins TRBV19 to TRBJ1-1, with D uncertain. Germline loops: CDR1 LNHDA, CDR2 SQIVND (reference sequence). The CDR3 is 17 residues long. V dropped 0 bases and J dropped 0 bases, with 14 bases sitting between them. CDR3 in DNA: TGTGCCAGTAGTATAGAGGCGGCAGGAGGCCTGAACACTGAAGCTTTCTTT. As protein: CASSIEAAGGLNTEAFF.

In its sample, this clone was seen once. The genes are TRBV7-3 and TRBJ2-5; maybe TRBD2 (7 bases). The V gene lost 5 bases and the J gene lost 4 bases, with 11 bases spanning the gap. This CDR3 comprises 13 residues. Germline CDR1 and CDR2: SGHTA and FQGTGA. The CDR3 region is CASSPGGPETQYF. In DNA, the CDR3 is TGTGCCAGCAGCCCCGGGGGGCCAGAGACCCAGTACTTC.

V is TRBV11-1 and J is TRBJ2-1, with 9 bases that match TRBD2. Germline loops: CDR1 SGHAT, CDR2 FQDESV (reference sequence). The ends lost 5 bases at V and 3 bases at J; junction bases unmatched: 8. CDR3 length: 16 residues. The CDR3 coding sequence is TGTGCCAGCAGCCTAGTGGCGGGGGGGCGCTACAATGAGCAGTTCTTC. Translated: CASSLVAGGRYNEQFF.